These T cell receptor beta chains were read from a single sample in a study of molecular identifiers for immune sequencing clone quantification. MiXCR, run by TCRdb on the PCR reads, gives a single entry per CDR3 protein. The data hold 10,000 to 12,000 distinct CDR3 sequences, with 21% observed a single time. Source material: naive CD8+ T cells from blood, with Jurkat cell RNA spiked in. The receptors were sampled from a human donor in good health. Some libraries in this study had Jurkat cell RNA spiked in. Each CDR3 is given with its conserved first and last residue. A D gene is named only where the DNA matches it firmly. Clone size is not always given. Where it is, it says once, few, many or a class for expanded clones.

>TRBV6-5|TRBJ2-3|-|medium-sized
TGTGCCAGCAGTCCCATAATTAGAGATACGCAGTATTTT
CASSPIIRDTQYF
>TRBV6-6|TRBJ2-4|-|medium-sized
TGTGCCAGCAGTTACTCTAGCGGAGCCAAAAACATTCAGTACTTC
CASSYSSGAKNIQYF
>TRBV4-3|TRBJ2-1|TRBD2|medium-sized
TGCGCCAGCAGCCAGGGGGGGTCCAATGAGCAGTTCTTC
CASSQGGSNEQFF
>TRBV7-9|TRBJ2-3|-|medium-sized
TGTGCCAGCAGCCCCCCCGGAGACCGGCTAGCGACCAGCACAGATACGCAGTATTTT
CASSPPGDRLATSTDTQYF
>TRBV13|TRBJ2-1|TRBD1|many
TGTGCCAGCAACTTGGACAGGGGGAATGAGCAGTTCTTC
CASNLDRGNEQFF
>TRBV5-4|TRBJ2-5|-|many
TGTGCCAGCAGCTTCATGGGGGCCGATCAAGAGACCCAGTACTTC
CASSFMGADQETQYF
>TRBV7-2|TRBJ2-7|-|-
TGTGCCAGCAGCTTCCGGGGGCCCTACGAGCAGTACTTC
CASSFRGPYEQYF
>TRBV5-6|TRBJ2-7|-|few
TGTGCCAGCACCCTCGGACAGAGCTCCTACGAGCAGTACTTC
CASTLGQSSYEQYF
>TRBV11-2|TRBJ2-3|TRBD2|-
TGTGCCAGCAGCCTTGTGGGCGGGAGCCGCACAGCTACGCAGTATTTT
CASSLVGGSRTATQYF
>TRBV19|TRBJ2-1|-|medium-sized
TGTGCCAGTAGTATACTTACAGGGCACAATGAGCAGTTCTTC
CASSILTGHNEQFF
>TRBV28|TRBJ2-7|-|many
TGTGCCAGCAGTTCGTACAGGTACGAGCAGTACTTC
CASSSYRYEQYF
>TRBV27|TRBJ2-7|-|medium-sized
TGTGCCAGCAGTTTAACCCAGGGCTACGAGCAGTACTTC
CASSLTQGYEQYF
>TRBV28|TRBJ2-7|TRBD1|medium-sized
TGTGCCAGCAGTTCTATAAGACAGGGGGCACGGTACGAGCAGTACTTC
CASSSIRQGARYEQYF
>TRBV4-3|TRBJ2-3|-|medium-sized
TGCGCCAGCAGCCAAGGGTCGGGGAGCACAGATACGCAGTATTTT
CASSQGSGSTDTQYF
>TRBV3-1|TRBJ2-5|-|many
TGTGCCAGCAGCCAGTGGCCAGGGGAGAACCAAGAGACCCAGTACTTC
CASSQWPGENQETQYF
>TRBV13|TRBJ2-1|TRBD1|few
TGTGCCAGCAGCCAAGAGGGGGCCCCCCCCTTCTTC
CASSQEGAPPFF
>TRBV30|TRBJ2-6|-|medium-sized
TGTGCCTGGAGTTTGGGGGTATCTGGGGCCAACGTCCTGACTTTC
CAWSLGVSGANVLTF
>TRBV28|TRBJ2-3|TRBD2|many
TGTGCCAGCAGTTTCGGAACTAGCGGGAGATGGGGCACAGATACGCAGTATTTT
CASSFGTSGRWGTDTQYF
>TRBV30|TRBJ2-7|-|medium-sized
TGTGCCTCCTCTCGAGGGGGCGAGCAGTACTTC
CASSRGGEQYF
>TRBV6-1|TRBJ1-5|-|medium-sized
TGTGCCAGCAGTGAGGGAAGTATGAACCGGGGTCCGCCCCAGCATTTT
CASSEGSMNRGPPQHF
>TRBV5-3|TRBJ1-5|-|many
TGTGCCAGAAGCTTAGCCCCCGGGGAAGATCAGCCCCAGCATTTT
CARSLAPGEDQPQHF
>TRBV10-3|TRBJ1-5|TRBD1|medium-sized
TGTGCCATCAGTCAGGGGGACCCCAATCAGCCCCAGCATTTT
CAISQGDPNQPQHF
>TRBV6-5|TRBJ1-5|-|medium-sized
TGTGCCAGCAGTTTGACGGGATACAATCAGCCCCAGCATTTT
CASSLTGYNQPQHF
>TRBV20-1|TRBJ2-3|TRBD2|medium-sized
TGCAGTGCTAGAGAGAGGGGGGCCGAGCGGGAGGCCACAGATACGCAGTATTTT
CSARERGAEREATDTQYF
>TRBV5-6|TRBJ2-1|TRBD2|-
TGTGCCGGCAGCTTATCTGGACTAGCCTCCTACAATGAGCAGTTCTTC
CAGSLSGLASYNEQFF
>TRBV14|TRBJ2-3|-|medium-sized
TGTGCCAGCAGCCACGAACCACCCGCCACGGGTACGCAGTATTTT
CASSHEPPATGTQYF
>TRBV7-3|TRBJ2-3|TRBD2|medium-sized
TGTGCCAGCAGCACCCCCCCATCTAGCGGGAGTTTGGCAGATACGCAGTATTTT
CASSTPPSSGSLADTQYF
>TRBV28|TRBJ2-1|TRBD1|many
TGTGCCAGCAGTTTAGGGACAGGGGGGGGGCCATACAATGAGCAGTTCTTC
CASSLGTGGGPYNEQFF
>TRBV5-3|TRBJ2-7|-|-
TGTGCCAGCAGCACAGACAGGACTACCTACGAGCAGTACTTC
CASSTDRTTYEQYF
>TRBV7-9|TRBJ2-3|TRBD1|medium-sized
TGTGCCAGTCGAACCGGGACAGGGGTGGATACGCAGTATTTT
CASRTGTGVDTQYF
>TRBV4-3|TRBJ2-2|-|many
TGCGCCAGCAGCCAGGGGACCCCGAACACCGGGGAGCTGTTTTTT
CASSQGTPNTGELFF
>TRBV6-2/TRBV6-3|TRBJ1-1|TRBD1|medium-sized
TGTGCCAGCAGTCGGACAGGCCCTATGAACACTGAAGCTTTCTTT
CASSRTGPMNTEAFF
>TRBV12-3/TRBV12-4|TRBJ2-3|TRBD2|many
TGTGCCAGCAGCGTAGCGGGAGGCGGCACAGATACGCAGTATTTT
CASSVAGGGTDTQYF
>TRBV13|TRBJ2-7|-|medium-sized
TGTGCCAGCAGCTTATTTAAACCCGGCGGCTACGAGCAGTACTTC
CASSLFKPGGYEQYF
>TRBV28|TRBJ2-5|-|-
TGTGCCAGCAGTTTATCAGGGCTGGAGACCCAGTACTTC
CASSLSGLETQYF
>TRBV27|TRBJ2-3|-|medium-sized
TGTGCCAGCAGTGGATATTCTAGCACAGATACGCAGTATTTT
CASSGYSSTDTQYF
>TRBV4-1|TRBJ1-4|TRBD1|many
TGCGCCAGCAGCGGAGAACAGGGGGGGGGTGAAAAACTGTTTTTT
CASSGEQGGGEKLFF
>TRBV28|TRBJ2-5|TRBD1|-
TGTGCCCGCAGCCCGGGGCAGGGGGCATATATTCAAGAGCCCCAGTACTTC
CARSPGQGAYIQEPQYF
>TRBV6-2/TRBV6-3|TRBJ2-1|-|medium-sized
TGTGCCAGCAGTCCCCCCCGCAATGAGCAGTTCTTC
CASSPPRNEQFF
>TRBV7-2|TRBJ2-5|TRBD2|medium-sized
TGTGCCAGCAGCCAGATTCCTAGCGGGGACCAAGAGACCCAGTACTTC
CASSQIPSGDQETQYF
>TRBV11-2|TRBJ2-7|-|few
TGTGCCAGCAGCTTAGCGGCTAGCTTCGTGTACGAGCAGTACTTC
CASSLAASFVYEQYF
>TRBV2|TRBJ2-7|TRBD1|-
TGTGCCAGCAGTGAAAGTGGGACAGGGGGCTTATACGAGCAGTACTTC
CASSESGTGGLYEQYF
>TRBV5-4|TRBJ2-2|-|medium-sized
TGTGCCAGCAGCTTAGCCGCCCGGGGTCGCCTCCGCGGTCCCGGGGAGCTGTTTTTT
CASSLAARGRLRGPGELFF
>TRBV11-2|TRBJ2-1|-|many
TGTGCCAGCAGCTTAGTGTGGTACAATGAGCAGTTCTTC
CASSLVWYNEQFF
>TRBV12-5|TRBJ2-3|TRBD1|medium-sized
TGTGCTAGTGCCCAGGGGACAGTCGCCACAGATACGCAGTATTTT
CASAQGTVATDTQYF
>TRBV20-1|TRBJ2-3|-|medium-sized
TGCAGTGCTAGAGGACAGGGGAGGGCAGATACGCAGTATTTT
CSARGQGRADTQYF
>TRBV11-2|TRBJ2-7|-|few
TGTGCCAACAGCATAGATGATGCCGGAGCCTACGAGCAGTACTTC
CANSIDDAGAYEQYF
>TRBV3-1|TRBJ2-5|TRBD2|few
TGTGCCAGCAGCCATCCCCCGGGAGCGGGGGGGGTCCAGACCCAGTACTTC
CASSHPPGAGGVQTQYF
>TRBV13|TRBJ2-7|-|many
TGTGCCAGCAGCTTAGGCCTGGATAGCGTGATTCACGAGCAGTACTTC
CASSLGLDSVIHEQYF
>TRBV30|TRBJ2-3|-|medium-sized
TGTGCCTGGAGTATCGGGGTTTTGGCAGATACGCAGTATTTT
CAWSIGVLADTQYF
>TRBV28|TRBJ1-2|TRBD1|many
TGTGCCAGCAGTTTAGGGACAGGGGGAACTAATGGCTACACCTTC
CASSLGTGGTNGYTF
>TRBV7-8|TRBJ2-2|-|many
TGTGCCAGCAGCTCCGATTTGAGGGGAAGGGACACCGGGGAGCTGTTTTTT
CASSSDLRGRDTGELFF